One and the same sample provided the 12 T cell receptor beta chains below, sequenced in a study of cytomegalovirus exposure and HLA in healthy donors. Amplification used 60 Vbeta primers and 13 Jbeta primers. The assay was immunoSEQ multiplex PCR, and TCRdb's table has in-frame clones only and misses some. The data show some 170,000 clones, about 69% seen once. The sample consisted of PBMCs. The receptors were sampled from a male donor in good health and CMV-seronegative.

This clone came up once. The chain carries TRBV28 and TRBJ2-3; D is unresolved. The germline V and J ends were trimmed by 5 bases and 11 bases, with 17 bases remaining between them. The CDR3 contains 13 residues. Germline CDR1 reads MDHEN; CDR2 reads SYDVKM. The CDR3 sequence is CASSRAVPAVQYF. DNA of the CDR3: TGTGCCAGCAGTCGTGCGGTCCCTGCGGTGCAGTATTTT.

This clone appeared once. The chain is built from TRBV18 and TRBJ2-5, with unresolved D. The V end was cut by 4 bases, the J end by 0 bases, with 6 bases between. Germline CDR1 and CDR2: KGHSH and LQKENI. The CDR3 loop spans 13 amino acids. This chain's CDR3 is CASSQSYQETQYF. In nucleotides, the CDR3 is TGTGCCAGCTCACAATCATACCAAGAGACCCAGTACTTC.

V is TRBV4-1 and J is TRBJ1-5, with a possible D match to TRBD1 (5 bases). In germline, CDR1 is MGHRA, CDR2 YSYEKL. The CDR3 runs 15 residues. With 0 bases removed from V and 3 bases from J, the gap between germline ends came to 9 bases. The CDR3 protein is CASSQEGVVNQPQHF. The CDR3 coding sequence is TGCGCCAGCAGCCAAGAAGGGGTTGTCAATCAGCCCCAGCATTTT.

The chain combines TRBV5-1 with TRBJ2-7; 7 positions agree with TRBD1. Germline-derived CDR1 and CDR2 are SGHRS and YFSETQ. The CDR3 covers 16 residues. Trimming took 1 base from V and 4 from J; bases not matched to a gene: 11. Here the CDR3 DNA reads TGCGCCAGCAGCTTGACGATTTCGGCAGGGGGTTACGAGCAGTACTTC. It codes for CASSLTISAGGYEQYF.

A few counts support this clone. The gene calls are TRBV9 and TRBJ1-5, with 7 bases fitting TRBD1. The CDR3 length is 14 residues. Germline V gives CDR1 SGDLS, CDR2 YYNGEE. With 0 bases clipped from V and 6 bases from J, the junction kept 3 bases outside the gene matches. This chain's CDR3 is CASSVEGGGQPQHF. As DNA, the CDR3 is TGTGCCAGCAGCGTAGAAGGGGGCGGTCAGCCCCAGCATTTT.

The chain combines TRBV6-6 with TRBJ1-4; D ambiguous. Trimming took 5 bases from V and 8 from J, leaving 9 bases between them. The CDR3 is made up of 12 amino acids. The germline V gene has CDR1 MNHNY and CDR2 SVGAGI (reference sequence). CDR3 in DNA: TGTGCCAGCAGTCCGGTCGTCGAAAAACTGTTTTTT. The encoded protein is CASSPVVEKLFF.

The DNA of the CDR3 is TGTGCCAGCAGTGAGGGTCAGGGGGCGAGTCAGCCCCAGCATTTT. Translating it yields CASSEGQGASQPQHF. V and J are TRBV25-1 and TRBJ1-5; TRBD1 agrees at 8 bases. J was trimmed by 6 bases and V by 3 bases; bases with no gene match: 7. This CDR3 spans 15 amino acids. Germline V gives CDR1 MGHDK, CDR2 SYGVNS. The complete variable domain, with remaining parts taken from reference TRBV25-1 and TRBJ1-5, reads EADIYQTPRYLVIGTGKKITLECSQTMGHDKMYWYQQDPGMELHLIHYSYGVNSTEKGDLSSESTVSRIRTEHFPLTLESARPSHTSQYLCASSEGQGASQPQHFGDGTRLSIL.

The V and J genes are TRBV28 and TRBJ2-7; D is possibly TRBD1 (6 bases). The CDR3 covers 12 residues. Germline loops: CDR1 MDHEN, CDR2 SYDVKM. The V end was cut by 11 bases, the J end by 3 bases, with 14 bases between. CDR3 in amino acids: CARRGHDYEQYF. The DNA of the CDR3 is TGTGCCCGTCGGGGACACGACTACGAGCAGTACTTC.

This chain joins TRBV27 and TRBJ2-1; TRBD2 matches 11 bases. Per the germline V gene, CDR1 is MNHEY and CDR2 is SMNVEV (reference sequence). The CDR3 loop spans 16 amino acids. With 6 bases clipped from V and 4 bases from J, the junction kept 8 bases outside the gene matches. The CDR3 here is CASSPTSGGLYNEQFF. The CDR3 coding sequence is TGTGCCAGCAGCCCCACTAGCGGGGGCTTATACAATGAGCAGTTCTTC.

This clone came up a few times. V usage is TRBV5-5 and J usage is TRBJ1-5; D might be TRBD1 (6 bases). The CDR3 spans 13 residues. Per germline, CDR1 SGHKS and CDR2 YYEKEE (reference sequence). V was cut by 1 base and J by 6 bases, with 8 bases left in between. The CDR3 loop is CASSLNRAQPQHF. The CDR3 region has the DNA TGTGCCAGCAGCTTGAACAGGGCTCAGCCCCAGCATTTT.

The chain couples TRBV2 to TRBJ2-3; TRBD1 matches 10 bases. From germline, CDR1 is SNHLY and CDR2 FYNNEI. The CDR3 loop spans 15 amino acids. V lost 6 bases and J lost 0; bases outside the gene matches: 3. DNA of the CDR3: TGTGCCAGCAGGACAGGGGGCGCGAGCACAGATACGCAGTATTTT. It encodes CASRTGGASTDTQYF.

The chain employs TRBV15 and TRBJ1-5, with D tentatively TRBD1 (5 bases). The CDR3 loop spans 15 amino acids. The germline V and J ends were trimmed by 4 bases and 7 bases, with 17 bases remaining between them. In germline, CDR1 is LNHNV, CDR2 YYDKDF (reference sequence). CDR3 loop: CATSKSQGLGQPQHF. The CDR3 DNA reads TGTGCCACCAGCAAATCTCAGGGCTTGGGGCAGCCCCAGCATTTT. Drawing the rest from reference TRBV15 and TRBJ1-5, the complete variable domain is DAMVIQNPRYQVTQFGKPVTLSCSQTLNHNVMYWYQQKSSQAPKLLFHYYDKDFNNEADTPDNFQSRRPNTSFCFLDIRSPGLGDTAMYLCATSKSQGLGQPQHFGDGTRLSIL.